Below, 7 T cell receptor beta chains from the same sample are listed, as sequenced in a study of cytomegalovirus exposure and HLA in healthy donors. 60 Vbeta and 13 Jbeta primers were used in PCR. The table came from immunoSEQ multiplex PCR; TCRdb's copy has only in-frame clones and leaves some out. In the table there are more than 80,000 clones, approximately 86% of which are singletons. Sequences were obtained from PBMCs. These receptors were collected from a man aged 30 to 39 in good health and CMV-seropositive.

The V gene is TRBV5-8, the J gene TRBJ2-1, with D maybe TRBD1 (5 bases). This CDR3 is 15 amino acids long. V lost 1 base and J lost 6, with 14 bases in between. Germline loops: CDR1 SGHTS, CDR2 YDEGEE. The CDR3 reads CASSLSVTAINEQFF. The CDR3 nucleotides read TGTGCCAGCAGCTTGTCCGTGACAGCGATCAATGAGCAGTTCTTC. Based on the CDR3 plus reference TRBV5-8 and TRBJ2-1, the full variable domain is EAGVTQSPTHLIKTRGQQATLRCSPISGHTSVYWYQQALGLGLQFLLWYDEGEERNRGNFPPRFSGRQFPNYSSELNVNALELEDSALYLCASSLSVTAINEQFFGPGTRLTVL.

This clone has only one observation. The rearrangement links TRBV5-1 to TRBJ2-2, with 8 bases identical to TRBD2. CDR3 length equals 18 residues. V lost 4 bases, J lost 4 bases, and 15 bases stayed unmatched. Germline CDR1 SGHRS, CDR2 YFSETQ. CDR3 sequence (DNA): TGCGCCAGCAGCGCCTACCCCCTGGCGGGAGGTACCACCGGGGAGCTGTTTTTT. The encoded protein is CASSAYPLAGGTTGELFF.

The rearrangement joins TRBV30 to TRBJ1-5; the match to TRBD1 covers 9 bases. The CDR3 has 13 residues. The germline gives CDR1 GTSNPN, CDR2 SVGIG (reference sequence). J was trimmed by 5 bases and V by 1 base; bases with no gene match: 0. The CDR3 sequence is CAWSGQGDQPQHF. The CDR3 coding sequence is TGTGCCTGGAGTGGACAGGGGGATCAGCCCCAGCATTTT.

J is TRBJ2-1 and V is TRBV13, with 8 bases that match TRBD1. The CDR3 is made up of 16 amino acids. Germline V lookup: CDR1 PRHDT, CDR2 FYEKMQ (reference sequence). The trim removed 5 bases at V and 4 bases at J, leaving 10 bases unmatched. The CDR3 nucleotides read TGTGCCAGCAGCATACAGACAGGGGTTTGGTACAATGAGCAGTTCTTC. It specifies CASSIQTGVWYNEQFF.

The rearrangement joins TRBV27 to TRBJ2-6, with 8 bases matching TRBD1. The CDR3 totals 19 residues. The ends lost 0 bases at V and 1 base at J; junction bases unmatched: 8. Germline V gene data show CDR1 as MNHEY and CDR2 as SMNVEV (reference sequence). DNA of the CDR3: TGTGCCAGCAGTTTATCGGGTCAGGGGGCGTATTCTGGGGCCAACGTCCTGACTTTC. This codes for CASSLSGQGAYSGANVLTF.

The V gene is TRBV18, the J gene TRBJ2-5, with 7 positions matching TRBD1. This CDR3 comprises 15 residues. CDR1 and CDR2 from the germline V gene are KGHSH and LQKENI. V lost 0 bases and J lost 3; bases outside the gene matches: 4. In nucleotides, the CDR3 is TGTGCCAGCTCACCACCCAGGACAGGTGAAGAGACCCAGTACTTC. Amino acid sequence: CASSPPRTGEETQYF. Drawing the rest from reference TRBV18 and TRBJ2-5, the complete variable domain is NAGVMQNPRHLVRRRGQEARLRCSPMKGHSHVYWYRQLPEEGLKFMVYLQKENIIDESGMPKERFSAEFPKEGPSILRIQQVVRGDSAAYFCASSPPRTGEETQYFGPGTRLLVL.

This clone was seen a handful of times. The gene calls are TRBV27 and TRBJ2-7; D possibly corresponds to TRBD1 (6 bases). Germline V CDR1 and CDR2: MNHEY, SMNVEV (reference sequence). The ends were cut back, 7 bases at V and 0 bases at J, with 13 bases in the middle. This CDR3 comprises 14 residues. The DNA for the CDR3 is TGTGCCAGCAAACTACAGGGAAGCTCCTACGAGCAGTACTTC. Protein product: CASKLQGSSYEQYF.